A selection of T cell receptor beta chains follows, all from one sample in a study of T cells in localized non-small cell lung cancer. Measured with immunoSEQ multiplex PCR; TCRdb has only the in-frame clones, and not every one. The sample lists fewer than 35,000 clones, approximately 90% occurring once. The sequences come from PBMCs, collected before any cancer treatment. All receptors come from a man between 40 and 70 years old with stage II lung adenocarcinoma. Each CDR3 is given with its conserved first and last residue. The order of the fields is J gene, V gene, CDR3 protein.

J: TRBJ1-1; V: TRBV29-1; CDR3: CSVWTSSIMNTEAFF
J: TRBJ2-1; V: TRBV6-6; CDR3: CASSYNGLASNEQFF
J: TRBJ2-1; V: TRBV7-3; CDR3: CASSLPPSEQFF
J: TRBJ2-7; V: TRBV11-2; CDR3: CASSFPGSDEQYF
J: TRBJ2-1; V: TRBV11-2; CDR3: CASSRTWEGGSPYNEQFF
J: TRBJ2-7; V: TRBV2; CDR3: CASSVPRTGAVQGQYF
J: TRBJ1-1; V: TRBV27; CDR3: CASSSTGGTEAFF
J: TRBJ2-3; V: TRBV30; CDR3: CAWGALATSTDTQYF
J: TRBJ2-1; V: TRBV27; CDR3: CASSLGLAGGAGNEQFF
J: TRBJ1-1; V: TRBV11-3; CDR3: CASSPAHPEAFF
J: TRBJ2-5; V: TRBV11-1; CDR3: CASSLDGRRETQYF
J: TRBJ1-1; V: TRBV7-8; CDR3: CASSRWGSQGNTEAFF
J: TRBJ2-6; V: TRBV25-1; CDR3: CASSVQGAGANVLTF
J: TRBJ2-7; V: TRBV15; CDR3: CATSRAMTGGYEQYF
J: TRBJ2-7; V: TRBV19; CDR3: CASTPGRGASNEQYF
J: TRBJ1-3; V: TRBV5-1; CDR3: CASSLGGQAFFGNTIYF
J: TRBJ2-1; V: TRBV15; CDR3: CAAAGQTSLSYNEQFF
J: TRBJ1-6; V: TRBV6-5; CDR3: CASSYSEMDSPLHF
J: TRBJ1-1; V: TRBV5-1; CDR3: CASSFFRAASLPEIANTEAFF
J: TRBJ2-2; V: TRBV11-2; CDR3: CASSLGVRVGSGELFF
J: TRBJ2-7; V: TRBV28; CDR3: CASRGVIHYEQYF
J: TRBJ2-7; V: TRBV7-2; CDR3: CASRRPGGFGYEQYF
J: TRBJ2-3; V: TRBV6-1; CDR3: CASRTGGRGDTQYF
J: TRBJ1-2; V: TRBV5-1; CDR3: CASSFRGPGRYGYTF
J: TRBJ1-1; V: TRBV6-1; CDR3: CASSRGEENTEAFF
J: TRBJ2-5; V: TRBV29-1; CDR3: CSVGGSQETQYF
J: TRBJ2-1; V: TRBV6-1; CDR3: CASSDRGLAGGSMDEQFF
J: TRBJ2-7; V: TRBV28; CDR3: CASSRTGGRIEQYF
J: TRBJ1-2; V: TRBV18; CDR3: CASSPRDRVNYGYTF
J: TRBJ2-2; V: TRBV5-1; CDR3: CASSFTVGPNTGELFF
J: TRBJ2-5; V: TRBV5-5; CDR3: CASSLRDRAPQETQYF
J: TRBJ1-1; V: TRBV5-1; CDR3: CASSGDRNTEAFF
J: TRBJ1-1; V: TRBV4-1; CDR3: CASSQMGQGDTEAFF
J: TRBJ2-3; V: TRBV7-3; CDR3: CASSPRGGTDTQYF
J: TRBJ2-5; V: TRBV9; CDR3: CASSARQGSYQETQYF
J: TRBJ2-3; V: TRBV5-4; CDR3: CASSLASGFADTQYF
J: TRBJ1-4; V: TRBV9; CDR3: CASSPSGRGEEKLFF
J: TRBJ2-3; V: TRBV28; CDR3: CASSFGGPTDTQYF
J: TRBJ1-1; V: TRBV27; CDR3: CASSRRGNTEAFF
J: TRBJ2-2; V: TRBV18; CDR3: CASSVDGQGASGELFF
J: TRBJ2-3; V: TRBV7-9; CDR3: CASSLDLPGDTQYF
J: TRBJ2-7; V: TRBV6-5; CDR3: CASTRTYSSYEQYF
J: TRBJ2-4; V: TRBV28; CDR3: CASSLLREGGAKNIQYF
J: TRBJ1-2; V: TRBV9; CDR3: CASSAQRGTDLDYTF
J: TRBJ2-4; V: TRBV28; CDR3: CASSFVRGGGKNIQYF
J: TRBJ2-7; V: TRBV6-1; CDR3: CASSEVETFLKGF
J: TRBJ2-7; V: TRBV27; CDR3: CASSLLVHPYEQYF
J: TRBJ2-3; V: TRBV15; CDR3: CATSSGLGGRGQYF
J: TRBJ2-7; V: TRBV5-6; CDR3: CASSWGAIISNEQYF
J: TRBJ1-3; V: TRBV6-5; CDR3: CASSFGRRNGNTIYF
J: TRBJ2-1; V: TRBV7-9; CDR3: CASSLVPNGGAEQFF
J: TRBJ2-7; V: TRBV18; CDR3: CASSASGGGSYEQYF
J: TRBJ2-7; V: TRBV2; CDR3: CASRAGDGFAYEQYF
J: TRBJ2-1; V: TRBV30; CDR3: CAWKGGGNEQFF
J: TRBJ1-5; V: TRBV28; CDR3: CASSLLGGPAAQPQHF